Each of the 27 T cell receptor beta chains below was sequenced from the same sample in a study of cytomegalovirus exposure and HLA in healthy donors (dated 2017 in TCRdb). Libraries were made using the immunoSEQ multiplex PCR assay. A mixture of 60 forward primers for TCR Vbeta segments and 13 reverse primers for TCR Jbeta segments was used in the multiplex PCR. TCRdb carries this immuneACCESS record with in-frame sequences only. Its versions omit some clonotypes, under half of them owing to an unresolved V gene in the studies checked, with the rest unexplained. The table for this sample lists fewer than 250,000 clones; around 80% of them were counted only once. The top ten constitute 0.6% to 0.7% of the sample. Sequenced input: PBMCs. These receptors originate from a man in his late teens or twenties in good health and CMV-seronegative.

The chain joins TRBV5-4 to TRBJ1-2; D ambiguous. The germline V gene has CDR1 SGHNT and CDR2 YYREEE (reference sequence). V was pared by 0 bases and J by 2 bases, with 14 bases between. The CDR3 totals 16 residues. CDR3 region: CASSLEAGEANYGYTF. In DNA, the CDR3 is TGTGCCAGCAGCTTGGAGGCCGGGGAGGCGAACTATGGCTACACCTTC. The full variable domain, its missing parts supplied by reference TRBV5-4 and TRBJ1-2, is ETGVTQSPTHLIKTRGQQVTLRCSSQSGHNTVSWYQQALGQGPQFIFQYYREEENGRGNFPPRFSGLQFPNYSSELNVNALELDDSALYLCASSLEAGEANYGYTFGSGTRLTVV.

This sequence joins TRBV5-5 and TRBJ2-3; TRBD1 aligns across 7 bases. V gave up 2 bases and J gave up 6 bases; unmatched junction bases: 9. This CDR3 has 15 residues. Germline lookup yields CDR1 SGHKS and CDR2 YYEKEE (reference sequence). The CDR3 bases are TGTGCCAGCAGCTTTGAGACAGGGTCGTCGGATACGCAGTATTTT. It specifies CASSFETGSSDTQYF.

The chain couples TRBV7-9 to TRBJ1-2; TRBD1 is a possible D gene (6 bases). V was cut by 5 bases and J by 4 bases, with 14 bases left in between. Germline-derived CDR1 and CDR2 are SEHNR and FQNEAQ (reference sequence). The CDR3 extends over 14 amino acids. CDR3 DNA: TGTGCCAGCAGCCGGTCGGGCAGGGGCTATGGCTACACCTTC. Encoded protein: CASSRSGRGYGYTF.

The chain joins TRBV15 to TRBJ2-1, with TRBD2 as a possible D gene (6 bases). Germline values: CDR1 LNHNV, CDR2 YYDKDF (reference sequence). Trimming pared 1 base from V and 1 base from J, leaving 11 bases between. The CDR3 sequence is 16 residues long. CDR3 nucleotides: TGTGCCACCAGCAGAGGGAGGGGTATTTCCTACAATGAGCAGTTCTTC. Protein product: CATSRGRGISYNEQFF.

The gene calls are TRBV5-6 and TRBJ2-5; the match to TRBD2 covers 12 bases. Germline-derived CDR1 and CDR2 are SGHDT and YYEEEE. CDR3 length: 18 amino acids. With 4 bases clipped from V and 4 bases from J, the junction kept 14 bases outside the gene matches. The CDR3 coding sequence is TGTGCCAGCAGCCCCTCACTTAGCGTACTAGCGGGAGGAGAGACCCAGTACTTC. Translating it yields CASSPSLSVLAGGETQYF.

This clone was observed once. The genes are TRBV28 and TRBJ2-3; 8 positions match TRBD1. The CDR3 loop spans 15 amino acids. V lost 1 base to trimming and J lost 14 bases; unmatched junction nucleotides: 14. The V gene's germline CDR1 is MDHEN and CDR2 SYDVKM. The CDR3 sequence: CASSLSGAGGISPYF. The CDR3 region has the DNA TGTGCCAGCAGTTTATCCGGGGCAGGGGGCATCTCTCCGTATTTT.

This sequence joins TRBV28 and TRBJ1-1; TRBD1 is a possible D gene (5 bases). This CDR3 spans 17 amino acids. Between the trimmed V and J ends, which lost 5 bases and 2 bases, there was a span of 21 bases. The germline gives CDR1 MDHEN, CDR2 SYDVKM. The CDR3 loop reads CASSTGLLRTSNTEAFF. The DNA of the CDR3 is TGTGCCAGCAGTACCGGCCTCTTACGGACAAGTAACACTGAAGCTTTCTTT. Filled out from reference TRBV28 and TRBJ1-1, the complete variable domain reads DVKVTQSSRYLVKRTGEKVFLECVQDMDHENMFWYRQDPGLGLRLIYFSYDVKMKEKGDIPEGYSVSREKKERFSLILESASTNQTSMYLCASSTGLLRTSNTEAFFGQGTRLTVV.

This clone was seen only a few times. The V and J genes are TRBV6-6 and TRBJ2-2; no clear D gene. Trimming cost V 8 bases and J 1 base, with 11 bases left between them. The germline V gene encodes CDR1 MNHNY and CDR2 SVGAGI (reference sequence). This CDR3 is built from 14 residues. CDR3 amino acids: CASATTGNTGELFF. DNA for the CDR3: TGTGCCAGCGCAACGACGGGGAACACCGGGGAGCTGTTTTTT.

Points on this clone: At one of its ends the junction is not consistent with the germline gene, which may arise from a read error. This sample includes further DNA sequences coding for the same CDR3. The CDR3 here is CASRGGTGPRNEQFF. Here the CDR3 DNA reads TGTGCCAGCAGAGGTGGGACTGGCCCCAGGAATGAGCAATTCTTC. V gene TRBV6-5 combines with J gene TRBJ2-1; D perhaps matches TRBD2 (6 bases). Looked up from germline, CDR1 is MNHEY and CDR2 is SVGAGI. This CDR3 contains 15 residues.

This chain uses TRBV18 with TRBJ1-5, with 9 positions matching TRBD1. CDR1 is KGHSH, CDR2 LQKENI, per germline. V gave up 4 bases and J gave up 7 bases; unmatched junction bases: 5. The CDR3 loop spans 14 amino acids. In nucleotides, the CDR3 is TGTGCCAGCTCACGGGACAGGGTAAACCAGCCCCAGCATTTT. It yields the protein CASSRDRVNQPQHF.

V usage is TRBV19 and J usage is TRBJ1-2, with 8 bases lining up with TRBD1. V shed 4 bases, J shed 2 bases, and the junction held 15 bases outside the gene matches. CDR3 length equals 18 residues. Germline V lookup: CDR1 LNHDA, CDR2 SQIVND (reference sequence). This CDR3 reads CASSKGRQGRNSNYGYTF. For the CDR3, the DNA is TGTGCCAGTAGTAAGGGAAGACAGGGGAGAAACTCCAACTATGGCTACACCTTC.

The chain uses TRBV5-6 and TRBJ2-2; a possible D gene is TRBD2 (6 bases). Per germline, CDR1 SGHDT and CDR2 YYEEEE. The CDR3 has 15 amino acids. V dropped 4 bases and J dropped 5 bases, with 15 bases sitting between them. CDR3 DNA sequence: TGTGCCAGCAGCCTGGTGGCGGGAAGGACCGGGGAGCTGTTTTTT. Protein: CASSLVAGRTGELFF.

J is TRBJ1-2 and V is TRBV18; 8 bases are a match to TRBD1. There are 15 residues in the CDR3. V lost 4 bases to trimming and J lost 1 base; unmatched junction nucleotides: 5. The germline V gene has CDR1 KGHSH and CDR2 LQKENI. The DNA for the CDR3 is TGTGCCAGCTCACAGGACAGGGATGTTAACTATGGCTACACCTTC. This encodes CASSQDRDVNYGYTF.

This CDR3 reads CASTLAGGTGELFF. For the CDR3, the DNA is TGCGCCAGCACCTTAGCGGGAGGGACCGGGGAGCTGTTTTTT. The chain has TRBV5-1 and TRBJ2-2; 11 bases map to TRBD2. Germline values: CDR1 SGHRS, CDR2 YFSETQ. The CDR3 is made up of 14 amino acids. V was clipped by 6 bases and J by 5 bases; unmatched bases: 3.

This chain uses TRBV27 with TRBJ1-6, with D maybe TRBD1 (6 bases). The CDR3 length is 15 residues. V lost 1 base and J 7 bases, leaving 11 bases between the germline ends. Per germline, CDR1 MNHEY and CDR2 SMNVEV (reference sequence). In DNA, the CDR3 is TGTGCCAGCAGTTTATTAGCCAGGGGAAATTCACCCCTCCACTTT. Protein sequence: CASSLLARGNSPLHF.

The gene calls are TRBV2 and TRBJ2-2; 8 bases are a match to TRBD1. Unmatched junction bases numbered 2, after V lost 4 bases and J lost 4 bases. CDR1 is SNHLY and CDR2 is FYNNEI in the germline V gene. The CDR3 covers 14 residues. The CDR3 nucleotides read TGTGCCAGCAGTGCCGGGACAGGCACCGGGGAGCTGTTTTTT. Translating it yields CASSAGTGTGELFF.

V usage is TRBV2 and J usage is TRBJ1-5; D is unclear. This CDR3 has 15 residues. The V gene's germline CDR1 is SNHLY and CDR2 FYNNEI. The V and J ends lost 4 bases and 4 bases respectively, with 14 bases between them. The CDR3 region is CASSVDAPGNQPQHF. CDR3 in DNA: TGTGCCAGCAGTGTCGACGCGCCAGGAAATCAGCCCCAGCATTTT.

In this sample, this clone turned up once. Compared with germline, one end of the junction differs, possibly owing to a read error. This sequence joins TRBV13 and TRBJ2-3; 8 bases are shared with TRBD1. The CDR3 runs to 15 residues. Germline lookup yields CDR1 PRHDT and CDR2 FYEKMQ (reference sequence). Written as DNA, the CDR3 is TGTGCCAGCACCTTATGGGACAGGCCGACAGATACGCAGTATTTT. This gives the protein CASTLWDRPTDTQYF.

This chain joins TRBV7-9 and TRBJ2-5; the D gene is possibly TRBD1 (6 bases). CDR1 SEHNR and CDR2 FQNEAQ come from the germline V gene (reference sequence). V was pared by 6 bases and J by 7 bases, with 15 bases between. The CDR3 is 13 amino acids. CDR3 bases: TGTGCCAGCAGGGAACAGGGATCGGGGACCCAGTACTTC. Residues: CASREQGSGTQYF.

The chain joins TRBV5-4 to TRBJ1-5; D remains unclear. In germline, CDR1 is SGHNT, CDR2 YYREEE (reference sequence). V gave up 5 bases and J gave up 4 bases, with 10 bases separating them. The CDR3 spans 13 residues. The CDR3: CASSPGKNQPQHF. Written as DNA, the CDR3 is TGTGCCAGCAGTCCGGGGAAAAATCAGCCCCAGCATTTT.

The chain is built from TRBV14 and TRBJ1-1, with D possibly matching TRBD1 (5 bases). Germline V CDR1 and CDR2: SGHDN, FVKESK. CDR3 length: 13 amino acids. V was shortened by 4 bases and J by 4 bases, with 10 bases between the two germline ends. The CDR3 loop reads CASSLRDFTEAFF. Here the CDR3 DNA reads TGTGCCAGCAGCCTGAGGGACTTCACTGAAGCTTTCTTT.

This clone was seen only a few times. This sequence joins TRBV28 and TRBJ2-7; TRBD2 agrees at 8 bases. The V and J ends lost 6 bases and 11 bases, in that order; junction bases with no gene match: 12. Germline CDR1 is MDHEN and CDR2 is SYDVKM. This CDR3 is 13 amino acids long. CDR3 protein: CASRTTGLGREYF. CDR3 coding DNA: TGTGCCAGCAGGACCACGGGACTAGGGAGGGAGTACTTC.

As for this clone: At one of its ends the junction is not consistent with the germline gene, which may arise from a read error. The V call is TRBV7-9, the J call TRBJ2-2, with 12 bases aligning to TRBD2. The CDR3 is 16 amino acids. Germline values: CDR1 SEHNR, CDR2 FQNEAQ (reference sequence). DNA of the CDR3: TGTTCCAGCAGCGCTACCGGGACTAGCGGGCCCGGGGAGCTGTTTTTT. Protein product: CSSSATGTSGPGELFF.

As to this clone: Different DNA sequences within this sample yield the same CDR3. The V call is TRBV6-5, the J call TRBJ1-2, with TRBD1 identical over 8 bases. The length of the CDR3 is 15 residues. Trimming took 2 bases from V and 6 from J; bases not matched to a gene: 8. CDR1 MNHEY and CDR2 SVGAGI come from the germline V gene. The CDR3 bases are TGTGCCAGCAGTTACATTGGCAGGGGGCTTAATGGCTACACCTTC. Translating gives CASSYIGRGLNGYTF.

The chain has TRBV7-3 and TRBJ2-5, with D maybe TRBD1 (6 bases). The CDR3 sequence is 15 residues long. Per germline, CDR1 SGHTA and CDR2 FQGTGA. The germline V and J ends were trimmed by 1 base and 1 base, with 10 bases remaining between them. The CDR3 DNA reads as TGTGCCAGCAGCTTAATGGGACAAATCCAAGAGACCCAGTACTTC. This codes for CASSLMGQIQETQYF.

This clone occurred once. The J gene is TRBJ2-5, the V gene TRBV5-6, with 15 nucleotides matching TRBD2. The CDR3 runs 16 residues. Germline CDR1 and CDR2: SGHDT and YYEEEE. The V and J ends lost 4 bases and 5 bases, in that order; junction bases with no gene match: 6. The CDR3 region has the DNA TGTGCCAGCAGCCCCTGGACTAGCGGGAGGGGTGAGACCCAGTACTTC. Translation: CASSPWTSGRGETQYF.

This clone was detected only once. This chain links TRBV11-2 with TRBJ2-2; 8 nucleotides align to TRBD2. The CDR3 has 15 residues. CDR1 is SGHAT and CDR2 is FQNNGV in the germline V gene. Germline trimming cut 5 bases from V and 2 bases from J; bases unmatched to any gene: 4. CDR3 in amino acids: CASSLAGSNTGELFF. The CDR3 region has the DNA TGTGCCAGCAGCCTAGCGGGTTCTAACACCGGGGAGCTGTTTTTT.